The entry that follows covers one T cell receptor beta chain sequence. The antigen remains unidentified. This sample stems from a study of spatial heterogeneity in lung cancer. At the level of the study: Consistently, beta-chain sequences turned up in larger numbers than alpha-chain sequences did.

Study conclusions and caveats: Ubiquitous, expanded tumor-derived TCRs were more frequently observed in blood at resection than at follow-up.

Time point in this sample: sample taken at primary tumor resection. In each case, whole RNA from tumor, nontumor lung or frozen PBMC was sequenced unsorted. Samples were donated by 72 untreated early-stage non-small cell lung cancer patients. Every cDNA TCR molecule received its own unique molecular identifier. Using its own MiXCR run on the 5' RACE reads, TCRdb lists one record per CDR3 protein. The repertoire holds about 44,000 distinct CDR3 sequences, with roughly 13% as singletons. The sample here was PBMCs, taken at surgery. This clonotype was obtained from a male donor with early-stage non-small cell lung cancer.

In DNA, the CDR3 is TGTGCCAGCAGCCGGTTTGGGGAATCCTCGAACACCGGGGAGCTGTTTTTT. Translation gives CASSRFGESSNTGELFF. The rearrangement uses TRBV7-3 and TRBJ2-2, with unresolved D. Trimming removed 5 bases from V and 0 bases from J, with 16 bases in between. The CDR3 spans 17 residues. Germline CDR1 SGHTA, CDR2 FQGTGA.